These 2 T cell receptor beta chains originate from one sample sequenced in a study of T cell responses to AZD1222 COVID-19 vaccine. Profiled with immunoSEQ multiplex PCR; TCRdb holds only in-frame clones, not every one. The table lists about 84,000 clones, around nine tenths of them singletons. The material was peripheral blood, obtained on day 0 of AZD1222 vaccination. Receptors originate from an adult in good health.

The chain is built from TRBV19 and TRBJ1-2; D uncertain. The V and J ends lost 5 bases and 8 bases respectively, with 9 bases between them. The germline gives CDR1 LNHDA, CDR2 SQIVND (reference sequence). The CDR3 is 11 amino acids. CDR3 nucleotides: TGTGCCAGTAGTCAAGGTGGCGGCTACACCTTC. It specifies CASSQGGGYTF.

The table lists this clone with a count of one. The rearrangement joins TRBV6-5 to TRBJ1-6; D ambiguous. Germline V gene sequence: CDR1 MNHEY, CDR2 SVGAGI. V lost 7 bases and J 0 bases, leaving 10 bases between the germline ends. CDR3 length equals 15 residues. The CDR3 DNA follows: TGTGCCAGCATCCTCGACACCTCCTATAATTCACCCCTCCACTTT. This translates into CASILDTSYNSPLHF.